This T cell receptor beta chain was profiled in a study of cytomegalovirus exposure and HLA in healthy donors. Trimming shortened V by 6 bases and J by 6 bases, and 9 bases separated the two germline ends. CDR3 length equals 11 residues. The germline V gene has CDR1 MNHNS and CDR2 SASEGT. 13 Jbeta primers and 60 Vbeta primers were used for the PCR. Sequencing used immunoSEQ multiplex PCR; TCRdb keeps in-frame clones, though not all of them. Of fewer than 150,000 clones listed, around 85% are singletons. Overall study results and limits: It was in a later analysis that TCR association rates were seen to vary by HLA locus, highest for DRB1 and lowest for HLA-C.

This clone was seen once. Its antigen is unknown. The sequence came from a woman aged 25 to 39 in good health and CMV-seropositive. The sequenced sample consisted of PBMCs. The J gene is TRBJ2-7, the V gene TRBV6-1; D gene ambiguous. Here the CDR3 reads CASRDWREQYF. Here the CDR3 DNA reads TGTGCCAGCAGAGACTGGCGCGAGCAGTACTTC.